One sample yielded the 21 T cell receptor beta chains listed below, sequenced in a study of shared clonotypes between healthy human individuals. Clones were sequenced by immunoSEQ multiplex PCR, and TCRdb holds only the in-frame ones, with some missing. This table has a few hundred thousand clones, about 69% appearing once. The material sequenced was memory CD4+ T cells sorted from blood. Subset noted: CD45RA-negative fraction. These receptors were taken from a man in his thirties or forties in good health.

This chain uses TRBV5-1 with TRBJ2-3; 9 positions agree with TRBD2. CDR1 is SGHRS, CDR2 YFSETQ, per germline. J lost 4 bases, V lost 0 bases, and 3 bases had no gene match. The CDR3 is 15 residues long. The DNA for the CDR3 is TGCGCCAGCAGCTTGGCTAGCGGGGTGGCAGATACGCAGTATTTT. Translated: CASSLASGVADTQYF.

V is TRBV18 and J is TRBJ2-1, with TRBD1 as a possible D gene (6 bases). The CDR3 is 15 residues long. V lost 4 bases and J lost 1, with 11 bases in between. CDR1 is KGHSH, CDR2 LQKENI, per germline. CDR3 region: CASSQDGQSYNEQFF. CDR3 in DNA: TGTGCCAGCTCACAAGACGGACAGTCCTACAATGAGCAGTTCTTC.

The chain links TRBV7-2 to TRBJ2-7, with 8 bases identical to TRBD2. Per the germline V gene, CDR1 is SGHTA and CDR2 is FQGNSA. The CDR3 consists of 14 residues. V was pared by 6 bases and J by 0 bases, with 4 bases of the junction left unmatched. CDR3 region: CASSSGTVSYEQYF. CDR3 DNA: TGTGCCAGCAGTAGCGGGACCGTCTCCTACGAGCAGTACTTC.

Concerning this clone itself: The junction departs from the called germline gene at one end, perhaps through a read error. This chain uses TRBV2 with TRBJ2-7; D is ambiguous. CDR1 is SNHLY, CDR2 FYNNEI, per germline. The CDR3 covers 10 residues. As DNA, the CDR3 is TGTGCCAGCAGTGACCTCATGTTCAGCTTC. Translating gives CASSDLMFSF.

CDR3 loop: CAWSANRDRGAVTF. The DNA of the CDR3 is TGTGCCTGGAGTGCTAACCGGGACAGGGGGGCGGTTACCTTC. The chain employs TRBV30 and TRBJ1-2; 11 nucleotides align to TRBD1. The germline V gene has CDR1 GTSNPN and CDR2 SVGIG (reference sequence). The CDR3 is made up of 14 amino acids. J lost 14 bases, V lost 1 base, and 12 bases had no gene match.

The chain uses TRBV7-2 and TRBJ2-7; D tentatively fits TRBD1 or TRBD2 (5 bases each). The CDR3 contains 13 residues. Looked up from germline, CDR1 is SGHTA and CDR2 is FQGNSA. Between the trimmed V and J ends, which lost 5 bases and 3 bases, there was a span of 11 bases. This chain's CDR3 is CASSRDAGYEQYF. In DNA form, the CDR3 reads TGTGCCAGCAGCCGGGACGCGGGCTACGAGCAGTACTTC.

The CDR3 protein is CASRKDRGAEQYF. The CDR3 DNA sequence: TGTGCCAGCAGAAAGGACAGGGGTGCCGAGCAGTACTTC. The rearrangement joins TRBV2 to TRBJ2-7; 9 nucleotides line up with TRBD1. The CDR3 contains 13 residues. Per germline, CDR1 SNHLY and CDR2 FYNNEI. Trimming removed 6 bases from V and 6 bases from J; junction bases left unmatched: 6.

This clone was observed a handful of times. This chain joins TRBV18 and TRBJ2-7, with TRBD2 matching over 8 bases. This CDR3 contains 13 residues. Germline V CDR1 and CDR2: KGHSH, LQKENI. With 3 bases clipped from V and 7 bases from J, the junction kept 5 bases outside the gene matches. The CDR3 spells CASSPAGGEEQYF. The CDR3 region has the DNA TGTGCCAGCTCACCTGCGGGGGGAGAGGAGCAGTACTTC.

This sequence joins TRBV27 and TRBJ1-1, with D uncertain. Per germline, CDR1 MNHEY and CDR2 SMNVEV (reference sequence). The CDR3 is 15 residues long. V gave up 2 bases and J gave up 1 base, with 11 bases separating them. CDR3 DNA sequence: TGTGCCAGCAGTTTACGGGCAGGATCGAACACTGAAGCTTTCTTT. Translation gives CASSLRAGSNTEAFF.

This clone was recorded many times. V gene TRBV29-1 combines with J gene TRBJ1-2; TRBD1 aligns across 7 bases. Unmatched junction bases numbered 5, after V lost 6 bases and J lost 4 bases. The germline CDR1 and CDR2 sequences are SQVTM and ANQGSEA. This CDR3 comprises 12 residues. CDR3 sequence: CSVTTGVYGYTF. In DNA form, the CDR3 reads TGCAGCGTAACAACAGGGGTCTATGGCTACACCTTC.

This clone was observed at least ten times. CDR3 coding DNA: TGTGCCAGCAGCTTAGATGGAGGGGAGGCCTACGAGCAGTACTTC. Protein sequence: CASSLDGGEAYEQYF. This chain links TRBV7-2 with TRBJ2-7; the D gene is possibly TRBD2 (6 bases). Germline V lookup: CDR1 SGHTA, CDR2 FQGNSA. Trimming stripped 1 base from V and 2 bases from J, with 12 bases between. The CDR3 has 15 amino acids.

This clone was counted a few times. This chain uses TRBV25-1 with TRBJ1-1; D remains unclear. The CDR3 loop spans 11 amino acids. The V gene lost 5 bases and the J gene lost 1 base, with 2 bases spanning the gap. Per germline, CDR1 MGHDK and CDR2 SYGVNS. CDR3 nucleotides: TGTGCCAGCAGTCGGAACACTGAAGCTTTCTTT. It encodes CASSRNTEAFF.

This chain links TRBV2 with TRBJ2-2; D not certain. CDR3 length equals 13 residues. Germline CDR1 and CDR2: SNHLY and FYNNEI. Trimming left V 6 bases short and J 3 bases short, with 8 bases between. CDR3 in DNA: TGTGCCAGCAGACTCGGACACACCGGGGAGCTGTTTTTT. It yields the protein CASRLGHTGELFF.

J is TRBJ2-1 and V is TRBV2; D is possibly TRBD1 (5 bases). The ends were cut back, 6 bases at V and 13 bases at J, with 16 bases in the middle. Germline CDR1 is SNHLY and CDR2 is FYNNEI. This CDR3 is 12 amino acids long. The CDR3: CASRTRGGAQFF. CDR3 coding DNA: TGTGCCAGCAGGACCAGAGGTGGGGCTCAGTTCTTC.

The chain combines TRBV29-1 with TRBJ2-7; 10 bases fit TRBD1. Germline CDR1 reads SQVTM; CDR2 reads ANQGSEA. CDR3 size: 15 residues. Trimming removed 7 bases from V and 9 bases from J; junction bases left unmatched: 18. CDR3 nucleotides: TGCAGCGCTGACCTCGGACAGGGGGTCAGTAAGGGGCAGTACTTC. Translation: CSADLGQGVSKGQYF.

V gene TRBV7-9 combines with J gene TRBJ2-3; the D gene is possibly TRBD2 (5 bases). Trimming cost V 3 bases and J 5 bases, with 18 bases left between them. Germline V lookup: CDR1 SEHNR, CDR2 FQNEAQ (reference sequence). The CDR3 has 16 amino acids. CDR3 residues: CASSLALGSAVDTQYF. The CDR3 DNA reads as TGTGCCAGCAGCTTGGCGCTCGGTAGCGCGGTAGATACGCAGTATTTT.

V and J are TRBV7-2 and TRBJ2-4; TRBD1 matches 9 bases. The V segment lost 4 bases and the J segment 0 bases; nucleotides outside the gene matches: 4. The CDR3 length is 16 residues. Germline V gene sequence: CDR1 SGHTA, CDR2 FQGNSA. CDR3 amino acids: CASSSQGAGAKNIQYF. The CDR3 DNA reads as TGTGCCAGCAGCTCACAGGGGGCTGGAGCCAAAAACATTCAGTACTTC.

The chain is built from TRBV5-1 and TRBJ1-2; 7 bases agree with TRBD1. The CDR3 sequence is 15 residues long. Germline values: CDR1 SGHRS, CDR2 YFSETQ. The junction had 13 bases not matched to a gene; V was cut back by 4 bases and J by 7 bases. In DNA form, the CDR3 reads TGCGCCAGCAGCCCCGGGACAGCGCCTTCGGGTGGCTACACCTTC. Protein sequence: CASSPGTAPSGGYTF.

This clone was seen only a few times. The J gene is TRBJ2-3, the V gene TRBV7-2, with a possible D match to TRBD2 (6 bases). The CDR3 length is 16 residues. V lost 5 bases and J lost 0, with 15 bases in between. The germline V gene encodes CDR1 SGHTA and CDR2 FQGNSA. DNA of the CDR3: TGTGCCAGCAGCGAGGGACTCTTGACTAGCACAGATACGCAGTATTTT. It codes for CASSEGLLTSTDTQYF.

This clone appeared a few times. This CDR3 reads CASSQVGGQQYF. The CDR3 DNA reads TGTGCCAGCAGCCAAGTCGGGGGGCAGCAGTACTTC. The rearrangement joins TRBV14 to TRBJ2-7, with D possibly matching TRBD2 (7 bases). Germline-derived CDR1 and CDR2 are SGHDN and FVKESK. The CDR3 contains 12 residues. Deletions cut 1 base from V and 8 bases from J, with 9 bases between.

This clone has more than one count but fewer than ten. This rearrangement joins TRBV2 to TRBJ2-1, with D maybe TRBD2 (6 bases). CDR1 and CDR2 from the germline V gene are SNHLY and FYNNEI. The CDR3 covers 16 residues. Trimming removed 8 bases from V and 7 bases from J, with 24 bases in between. The CDR3 region is CASAMPSAGDVNEQFF. Here the CDR3 DNA reads TGTGCCAGCGCTATGCCTAGCGCCGGAGACGTAAATGAGCAGTTCTTC.